This T cell receptor (beta chain) stems from a study of blood T cell repertoires in COVID-19. Here immunoSEQ multiplex PCR was the method, and the copy in TCRdb shows in-frame clones only, minus some. Here the sample spans tens of thousands of clones, around 65% being singletons. Only a few counts were recorded for this clone. The sequence came from a woman aged 55-69 years who had been exposed to COVID-19. The source material was PBMCs or T cells enriched from blood (not recorded which).

CDR3 sequence (DNA): TGTGCCTGGAGTGTAGAAAGCAGGGATGGCGAGCAGTTCTTC. This translates into CAWSVESRDGEQFF. This chain joins TRBV30 and TRBJ2-1; D might be TRBD1 (5 bases). Germline loops: CDR1 GTSNPN, CDR2 SVGIG (reference sequence). Trimming cost V 0 bases and J 10 bases, with 16 bases left between them. This CDR3 is 14 amino acids long.